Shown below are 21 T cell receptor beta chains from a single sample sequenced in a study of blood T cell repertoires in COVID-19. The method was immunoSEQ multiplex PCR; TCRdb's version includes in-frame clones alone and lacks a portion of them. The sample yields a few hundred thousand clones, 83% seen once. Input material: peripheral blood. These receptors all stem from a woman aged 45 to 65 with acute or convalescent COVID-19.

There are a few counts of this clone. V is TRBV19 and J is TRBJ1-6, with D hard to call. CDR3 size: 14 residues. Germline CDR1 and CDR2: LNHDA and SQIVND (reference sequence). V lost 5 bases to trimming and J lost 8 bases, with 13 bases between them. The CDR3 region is CASSATPNDSPLHF. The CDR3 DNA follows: TGTGCCAGTAGTGCGACACCAAATGATTCACCCCTCCACTTT.

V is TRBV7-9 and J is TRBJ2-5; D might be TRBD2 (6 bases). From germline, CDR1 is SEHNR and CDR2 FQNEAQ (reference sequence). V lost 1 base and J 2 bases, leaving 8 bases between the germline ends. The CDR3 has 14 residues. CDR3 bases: TGTGCCAGCAGCTTAGGGGGGACTCAAGAGACCCAGTACTTC. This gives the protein CASSLGGTQETQYF.

The CDR3 nucleotides are TGTGCCACCAGCAGAGACGGCTTCAGGGCACCCCTCCACTTT. It encodes CATSRDGFRAPLHF. V usage is TRBV15 and J usage is TRBJ1-6; D perhaps matches TRBD1 (5 bases). The CDR3 has 14 residues. Trimming removed 0 bases at V and 11 bases at J, with 11 bases between. Germline CDR1 and CDR2: LNHNV and YYDKDF (reference sequence).

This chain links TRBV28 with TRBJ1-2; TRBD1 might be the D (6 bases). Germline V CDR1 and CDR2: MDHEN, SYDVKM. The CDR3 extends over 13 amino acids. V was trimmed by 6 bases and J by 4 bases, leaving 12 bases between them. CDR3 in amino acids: CASSRGHSYGYTF. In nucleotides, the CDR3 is TGTGCCAGCAGCCGGGGACACAGCTATGGCTACACCTTC.

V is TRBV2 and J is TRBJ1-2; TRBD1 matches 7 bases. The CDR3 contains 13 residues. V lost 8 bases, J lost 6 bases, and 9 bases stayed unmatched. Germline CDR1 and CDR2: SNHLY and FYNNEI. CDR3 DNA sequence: TGTGCCAGCTCTTGGGACAGTCCGAATGGCTACACCTTC. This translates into CASSWDSPNGYTF.

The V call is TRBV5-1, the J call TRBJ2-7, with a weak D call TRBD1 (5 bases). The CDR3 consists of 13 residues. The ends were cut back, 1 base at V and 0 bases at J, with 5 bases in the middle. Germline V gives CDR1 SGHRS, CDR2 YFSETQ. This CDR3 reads CASSLQGSYEQYF. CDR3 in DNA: TGCGCCAGCAGCTTGCAGGGCTCCTACGAGCAGTACTTC.

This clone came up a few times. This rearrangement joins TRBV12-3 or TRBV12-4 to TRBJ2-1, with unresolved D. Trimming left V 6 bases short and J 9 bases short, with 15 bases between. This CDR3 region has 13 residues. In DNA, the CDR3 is TGTGCCAGCAGCGAACGAAGCCCTTTTGAGCAGTTCTTC. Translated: CASSERSPFEQFF.

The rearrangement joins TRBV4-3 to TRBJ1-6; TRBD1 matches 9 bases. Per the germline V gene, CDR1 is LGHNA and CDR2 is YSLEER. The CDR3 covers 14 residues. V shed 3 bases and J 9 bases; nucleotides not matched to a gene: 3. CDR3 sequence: CASSQSDRGSPLHF. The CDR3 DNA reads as TGCGCCAGCAGCCAGTCGGACAGGGGTTCACCCCTCCACTTT.

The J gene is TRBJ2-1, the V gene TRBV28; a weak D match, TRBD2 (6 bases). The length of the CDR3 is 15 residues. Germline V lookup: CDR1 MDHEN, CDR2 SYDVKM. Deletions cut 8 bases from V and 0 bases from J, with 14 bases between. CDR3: CASFGAGTSYNEQFF. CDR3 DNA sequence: TGTGCCAGCTTCGGGGCGGGAACCTCCTACAATGAGCAGTTCTTC.

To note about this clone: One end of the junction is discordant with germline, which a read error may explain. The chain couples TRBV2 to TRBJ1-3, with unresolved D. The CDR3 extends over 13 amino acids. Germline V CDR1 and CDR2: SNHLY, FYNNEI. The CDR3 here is CASLARIGYTIYF. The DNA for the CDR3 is TGTGCCAGCCTAGCACGAATTGGATACACCATATATTTT.

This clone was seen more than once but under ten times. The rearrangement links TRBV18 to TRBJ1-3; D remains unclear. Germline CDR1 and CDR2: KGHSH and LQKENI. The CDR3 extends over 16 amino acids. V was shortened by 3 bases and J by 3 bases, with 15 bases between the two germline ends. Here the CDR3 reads CASSPQLQADGNTIYF. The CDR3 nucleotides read TGTGCCAGCTCACCTCAACTTCAGGCTGATGGAAACACCATATATTTT.

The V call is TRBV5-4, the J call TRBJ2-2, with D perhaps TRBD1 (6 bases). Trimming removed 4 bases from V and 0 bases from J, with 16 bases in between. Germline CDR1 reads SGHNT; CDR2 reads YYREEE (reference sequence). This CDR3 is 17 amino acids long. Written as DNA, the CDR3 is TGTGCCAGCAGCCCTGAGTTGGACAGCCCGAACACCGGGGAGCTGTTTTTT. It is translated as CASSPELDSPNTGELFF.

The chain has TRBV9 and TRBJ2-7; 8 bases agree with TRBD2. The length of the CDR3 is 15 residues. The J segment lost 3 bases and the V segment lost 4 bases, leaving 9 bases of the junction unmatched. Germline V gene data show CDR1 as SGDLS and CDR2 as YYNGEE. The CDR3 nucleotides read TGTGCCAGCAGCCCCTTAGCGGGATCTGACTACGAGCAGTACTTC. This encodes CASSPLAGSDYEQYF.

CDR3 protein: CASSSPGTGSYEQYF. CDR3 nucleotide sequence: TGTGCCAGCAGTTCACCCGGGACAGGGTCCTACGAGCAGTACTTC. The rearrangement uses TRBV27 and TRBJ2-7, with TRBD1 identical over 9 bases. The CDR3 covers 15 residues. In germline, CDR1 is MNHEY, CDR2 SMNVEV (reference sequence). With 4 bases clipped from V and 1 base from J, the junction kept 5 bases outside the gene matches.

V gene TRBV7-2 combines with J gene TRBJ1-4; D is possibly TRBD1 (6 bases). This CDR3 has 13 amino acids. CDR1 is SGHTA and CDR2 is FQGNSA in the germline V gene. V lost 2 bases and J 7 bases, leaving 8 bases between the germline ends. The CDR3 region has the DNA TGTGCCAGCAGCTTACCGACAGGTGAAAAACTGTTTTTT. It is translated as CASSLPTGEKLFF.

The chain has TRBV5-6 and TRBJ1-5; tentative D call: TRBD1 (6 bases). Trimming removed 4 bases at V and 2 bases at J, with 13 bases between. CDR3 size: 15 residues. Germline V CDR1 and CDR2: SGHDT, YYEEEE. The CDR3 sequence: CASSTQGLRNQPQHF. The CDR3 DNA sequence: TGTGCCAGCAGCACTCAGGGGTTGCGCAATCAGCCCCAGCATTTT. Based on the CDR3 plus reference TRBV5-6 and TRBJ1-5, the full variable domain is DAGVTQSPTHLIKTRGQQVTLRCSPKSGHDTVSWYQQALGQGPQFIFQYYEEEERQRGNFPDRFSGHQFPNYSSELNVNALLLGDSALYLCASSTQGLRNQPQHFGDGTRLSIL.

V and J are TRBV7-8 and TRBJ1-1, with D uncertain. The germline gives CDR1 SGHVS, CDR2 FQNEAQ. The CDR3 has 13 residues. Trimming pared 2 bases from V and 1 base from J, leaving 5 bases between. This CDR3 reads CASSLNRNTEAFF. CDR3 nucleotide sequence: TGTGCCAGCAGCTTAAACAGGAACACTGAAGCTTTCTTT.

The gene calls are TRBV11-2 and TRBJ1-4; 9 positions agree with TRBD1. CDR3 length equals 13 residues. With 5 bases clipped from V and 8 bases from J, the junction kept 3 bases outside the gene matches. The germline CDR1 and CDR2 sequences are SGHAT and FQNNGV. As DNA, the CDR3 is TGTGCCAGCAGCCCGGGACAGGGAGAAAAACTGTTTTTT. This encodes CASSPGQGEKLFF.

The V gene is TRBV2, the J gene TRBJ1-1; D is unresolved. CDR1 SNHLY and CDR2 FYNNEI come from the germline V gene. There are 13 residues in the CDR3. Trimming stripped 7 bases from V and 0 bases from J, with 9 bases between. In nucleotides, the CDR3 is TGTGCCAGCATCTGGGAGTTGAACACTGAAGCTTTCTTT. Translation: CASIWELNTEAFF.

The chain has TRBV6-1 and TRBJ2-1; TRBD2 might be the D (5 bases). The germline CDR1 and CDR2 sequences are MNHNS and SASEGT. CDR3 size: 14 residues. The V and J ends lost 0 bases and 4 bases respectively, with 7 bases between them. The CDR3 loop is CASSEASVYNEQFF. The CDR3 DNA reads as TGTGCCAGCAGTGAAGCTAGCGTGTACAATGAGCAGTTCTTC.

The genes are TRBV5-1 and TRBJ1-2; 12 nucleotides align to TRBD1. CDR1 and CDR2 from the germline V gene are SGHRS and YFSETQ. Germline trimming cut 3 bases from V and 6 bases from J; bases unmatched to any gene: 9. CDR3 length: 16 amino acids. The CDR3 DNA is TGCGCCAGCAGCTCTATGGCCGGGACAGGGGGCGATGGCTACACCTTC. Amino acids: CASSSMAGTGGDGYTF.